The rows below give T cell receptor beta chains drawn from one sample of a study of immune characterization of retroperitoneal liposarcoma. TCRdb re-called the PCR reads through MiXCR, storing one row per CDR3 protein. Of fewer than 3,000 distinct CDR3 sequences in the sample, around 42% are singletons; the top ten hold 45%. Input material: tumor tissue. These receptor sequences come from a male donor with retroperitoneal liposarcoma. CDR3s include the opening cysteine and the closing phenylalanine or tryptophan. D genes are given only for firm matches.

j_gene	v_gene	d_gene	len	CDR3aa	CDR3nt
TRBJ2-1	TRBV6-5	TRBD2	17	CASSRLPGTSGNNEQFF	TGTGCCAGCAGTCGACTACCTGGGACTAGCGGTAACAATGAGCAGTTCTTC
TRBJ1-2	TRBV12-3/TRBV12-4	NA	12	CASSYSNYGYTF	TGTGCCAGCAGTTACAGCAACTATGGCTACACCTTC
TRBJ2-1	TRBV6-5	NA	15	CASSYSITGWNEQFF	TGTGCCAGCAGTTACTCGATCACGGGGTGGAATGAGCAGTTCTTC
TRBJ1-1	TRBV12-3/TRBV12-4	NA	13	CASTNNMNTEAFF	TGTGCCAGCACCAATAATATGAACACTGAAGCTTTCTTT
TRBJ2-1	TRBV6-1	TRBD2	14	CASSGGLAGGEQFF	TGTGCCAGCAGTGGGGGCCTAGCGGGAGGTGAGCAGTTCTTC
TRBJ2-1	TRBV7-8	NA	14	CASSSQGTGDIQFF	TGTGCCAGCAGCTCGCAGGGTACAGGAGACATTCAGTTCTTC
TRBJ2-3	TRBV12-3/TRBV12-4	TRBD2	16	CASTMGRLAGTDTQYF	TGTGCCAGCACCATGGGACGGCTAGCGGGTACAGATACGCAGTATTTT
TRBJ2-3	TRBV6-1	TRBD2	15	CASSPRLAGVETQYF	TGTGCCAGCAGTCCTAGACTAGCGGGAGTTGAGACGCAGTATTTT
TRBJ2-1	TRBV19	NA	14	CASSMVEVYNEQFF	TGTGCCAGTAGTATGGTTGAGGTCTACAATGAGCAGTTCTTC
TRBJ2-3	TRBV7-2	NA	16	CASSLAPWRRADTQYF	TGTGCCAGCAGCTTAGCGCCATGGAGGAGGGCAGATACGCAGTATTTT